This T cell receptor beta chain was identified in a study of blood T cell repertoires in COVID-19. Study at large: Material from acute and convalescent COVID-19 was sourced from the United States, Italy and Spain. T cells, B-cell-depleted T cells, or PBMCs supplied cDNA or gDNA.

Authors' methods: How many nucleated cells were present was estimated from reference gene primer amplification. Produced via immunoSEQ multiplex PCR; TCRdb's table is partial and in-frame only. Clone size and the V and J calls come from that table; the DNA yielded D and trimming. The repertoire holds about 190,000 clones, over 70% seen once, with 6.9% in the top ten. The CDR3 spans 16 residues. The V and J ends lost 3 bases and 1 base, in that order; junction bases with no gene match: 7. CDR1 is MNHEY and CDR2 is SMNVEV in the germline V gene (reference sequence). V gene TRBV27 combines with J gene TRBJ2-3, with 7 bases identical to TRBD2. This clonotype originated in a man aged 60 to 69 with acute or convalescent COVID-19. Sequencing was carried out using peripheral blood. The CDR3 bases are TGTGCCAGCAGTTTCAGTGGGGGGGGTCGCACAGATACGCAGTATTTT. Its protein product is CASSFSGGGRTDTQYF.